The clone carrying this TCR beta chain came up many times. Its cognate antigen is unknown. Time point described: newly diagnosed GD, antithyroid drugs for less than 3 months. Researchers made the TCR library from RNA that was extracted from PBMCs. Criteria from the American Thyroid Association guidelines were applied to diagnose Graves' disease. These data come from a study of regulatory T cells in long-lasting Graves disease. For TCR beta, libraries came from iRepertoire HTBI primers and Arm-PCR of CDR3 regions. In TCRdb, the multiplex PCR reads were re-called with MiXCR into one record per CDR3 protein. The sample comprises about 470,000 distinct CDR3 sequences, around 16% of which are singletons, and more than 10% rests with the top ten. Study-level findings and limits: Persistent disease samples used TRBV28, TRBJ1-2 and TRBJ2-5 preferentially.

The CDR3 runs 16 residues. Germline assignment: CDR1 SGHAT and CDR2 FQNNGV. Trimming cost V 4 bases and J 0 bases, with 16 bases left between them. In addition, the sample was reused for a study of T cells in Graves' hyperthyroidism and ophthalmopathy. That investigation notes: In the first-round RT-PCR of the TCR CDR3, the HTBI primer set was used.

The TCR was taken from a man in his forties or fifties with Graves disease. The material was peripheral blood mononuclear cells (PBMCs), obtained at new diagnosis, from a patient treated with antithyroid drugs. V and J are TRBV11-2 and TRBJ2-7; the D call may be TRBD1 or TRBD2 (5 bases each). CDR3 amino acids: CASSSSWGTNSYEQYF. The CDR3 DNA is TGTGCCAGCAGCTCGTCTTGGGGGACGAACTCCTACGAGCAGTACTTC.